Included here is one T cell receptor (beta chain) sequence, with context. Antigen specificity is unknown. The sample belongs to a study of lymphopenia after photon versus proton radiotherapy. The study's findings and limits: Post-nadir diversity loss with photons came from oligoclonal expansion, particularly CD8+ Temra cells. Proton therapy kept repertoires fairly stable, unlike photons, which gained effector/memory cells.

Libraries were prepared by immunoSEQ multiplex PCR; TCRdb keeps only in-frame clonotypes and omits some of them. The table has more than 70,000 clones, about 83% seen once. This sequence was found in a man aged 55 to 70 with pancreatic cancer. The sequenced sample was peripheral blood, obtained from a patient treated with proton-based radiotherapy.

The CDR3 DNA sequence: TGTGCCAGCAGTTCAGCCGGGATCCAAGAGACCCAGTACTTC. Its protein product is CASSSAGIQETQYF. V usage is TRBV2 and J usage is TRBJ2-5, with D perhaps matching TRBD2 (5 bases). Germline CDR1 SNHLY, CDR2 FYNNEI. CDR3 length: 14 amino acids. V shed 5 bases and J shed 1 base, with 11 bases lying between them.